The present TCR beta chain was sequenced within a study of blood T cell repertoires in COVID-19 (dated by TCRdb to the early 2020s). Background on the whole study: Collaborator samples came from the United States, Italy and Spain and covered acute and convalescent phases of COVID-19. The material from the prospective study consisted of cDNA or gDNA derived from T cells, B-cell-depleted T cells, or PBMCs. Subjects who had been exposed to COVID-19, were actively infected with it, or had recovered from it provided the deeply sampled blood TCRbeta repertoires that made up the dataset. A freely available public database, intended as a resource for researchers studying the immune response to SARS-CoV-2, is where the repertoires were released. The samples were drawn from two sources: the first 160 participants of the ongoing ImmuneRACE study, and 950 to 1,500 subjects contributed by 6 global collaborators. Sample metadata almost always included a de-identified subject ID, COVID-19 status, age in years and sex. Where available, HLA class I and class II types were taken from metadata supplied by the sample provider and were not determined by assay-based typing.

One collaborating source in Seattle enrolled patients while the patients were actively infected and followed the patients over time throughout the course of disease. Collaborating institutions collected whole blood in K2EDTA tubes following their own protocols. For TCRbeta analysis, collaborators shipped samples as frozen whole blood, isolated PBMCs, or DNA extracted from either of those sample types. The germline V gene (reference sequence) provides CDR1 LNHDA and CDR2 SQIVND. V loses 10 bases at its end and J loses 3 bases; junction bases beyond the gene matches: 8. From the cysteine through the phenylalanine, the CDR3 covers 13 amino acids. The retained sequence is limited to the CDR3, 39 bases, with the frame set at the first base. Study-wide conclusions, independent of this receptor: The quantity of clinical and demographic metadata differed by source and by participant and was supplied without curation.

TCRbeta CDR3 regions were amplified from genomic DNA using the immunoSEQ Assay, a bias-controlled multiplex PCR. The authors' analysis ran thus. Nucleated cell counts per sample were estimated from amplification of reference gene primers within the assay. Sequence reads were collapsed and filtered to measure the absolute abundance of every unique TCRbeta CDR3 rearrangement. For each sample, productive Simpson clonality was calculated as the square root of Simpson's diversity index across productive rearrangements. As stored in TCRdb, this immuneACCESS dataset retains in-frame rearrangements with V and J assigned. A fraction of the clones does not appear; measured against another copy, unresolved V genes explain less than half of the discrepancy, and the remainder lacks a known reason. D and trimming come from the DNA, and the V and J calls and clone size come from that table. Counted in this sample were 200,000 to 300,000 clones; around 87% of them appeared once. The top ten constitute approximately 5.1% of the sample.

With regard to this clone: Its antigen specificity is not known. Per-base qualities were not stored, and no clone one base away is much larger.

The TCR sequence derives from an older woman with COVID-19, enrolled during active disease. The chain is assembled from TRBV19 and TRBJ1-1, with 7 central nucleotides matching TRBD1. Sequenced input: peripheral blood. The CDR3 here reads CAIQQGIDTEAFF. The DNA is TGTGCCATTCAACAGGGGATCGACACTGAAGCTTTCTTT.